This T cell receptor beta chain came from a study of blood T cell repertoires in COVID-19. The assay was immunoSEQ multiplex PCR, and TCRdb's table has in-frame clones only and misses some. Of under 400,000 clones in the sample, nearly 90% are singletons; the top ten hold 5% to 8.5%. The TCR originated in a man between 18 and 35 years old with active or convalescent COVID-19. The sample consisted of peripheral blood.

The CDR3, as DNA: TGTGCCAGACCAGGGTATCCGAACACTGAAGCTTTCTTT. This translates into CARPGYPNTEAFF. V gene TRBV5-8 combines with J gene TRBJ1-1; maybe TRBD1 (5 bases). The CDR3 sequence is 13 residues long. The V end was cut by 8 bases, the J end by 1 base, with 12 bases between. The germline CDR1 and CDR2 sequences are SGHTS and YDEGEE.